The 30 T cell receptor beta chains below all came from one sample that was sequenced in a study of cytomegalovirus exposure and HLA in healthy donors. Sequencing used immunoSEQ multiplex PCR; TCRdb keeps in-frame clones, though not all of them. The repertoire holds about 73,000 clones, with approximately 90% as singletons. What was sequenced was PBMCs. All receptors derive from a woman under 30 in good health and CMV-seropositive.

The chain links TRBV6-6 to TRBJ1-2; maybe TRBD1 (5 bases). The CDR3 runs 13 residues. CDR1 MNHNY and CDR2 SVGAGI come from the germline V gene (reference sequence). V lost 5 bases and J 3 bases, leaving 10 bases between the germline ends. This chain's CDR3 is CASSLTTDYGYTF. Written as DNA, the CDR3 is TGTGCCAGCAGTCTAACGACAGACTATGGCTACACCTTC.

The chain employs TRBV2 and TRBJ2-1; TRBD2 aligns across 9 bases. From germline, CDR1 is SNHLY and CDR2 FYNNEI. Trimming took 4 bases from V and 0 from J; bases not matched to a gene: 10. The CDR3 runs to 18 residues. This chain's CDR3 is CASSGYIGLASSYNEQFF. The CDR3 nucleotides read TGTGCCAGCAGTGGCTATATTGGACTAGCGAGCTCCTACAATGAGCAGTTCTTC.

This rearrangement joins TRBV6-5 to TRBJ2-1; 10 bases are a match to TRBD2. This CDR3 is 14 amino acids long. With V trimmed by 7 bases and J by 8 bases, 8 bases remained unmatched. Germline CDR1 and CDR2: MNHEY and SVGAGI. The CDR3 DNA reads as TGTGCCAGCATGGAGCTAGCGGGAGCGGATGAGCAGTTCTTC. Its protein product is CASMELAGADEQFF.

In this sample, this clone turned up a few times. The J gene is TRBJ2-7, the V gene TRBV9, with D perhaps matching TRBD1 (5 bases). Per the germline V gene, CDR1 is SGDLS and CDR2 is YYNGEE. This CDR3 region has 10 residues. V shed 3 bases and J shed 7 bases, with 5 bases lying between them. The CDR3, as DNA: TGTGCCAGCAGCGACAGGGAGCAGTACTTC. Protein sequence: CASSDREQYF.

This clone was picked up one time. The V and J genes are TRBV9 and TRBJ2-7; D is unclear. Germline lookup yields CDR1 SGDLS and CDR2 YYNGEE. This CDR3 has 16 amino acids. V lost 4 bases and J lost 6, with 23 bases in between. CDR3 sequence: CASSPRHLSSGGEQYF. The CDR3 DNA follows: TGTGCCAGCAGCCCCCGTCATCTAAGTTCTGGCGGCGAGCAGTACTTC.

The genes are TRBV7-3 and TRBJ2-1, with TRBD2 matching 10 bases. The V gene's germline CDR1 is SGHTA and CDR2 FQGTGA. V dropped 5 bases and J dropped 5; count of bases not matched to a gene: 9. The CDR3 consists of 16 residues. The CDR3 sequence: CASSDAGTSDNNEQFF. DNA of the CDR3: TGTGCCAGCAGCGACGCCGGGACTAGCGACAACAATGAGCAGTTCTTC. Combining the CDR3 with reference TRBV7-3 and TRBJ2-1 gives the whole variable domain GAGVSQTPSNKVTEKGKYVELRCDPISGHTALYWYRQSLGQGPEFLIYFQGTGAADDSGLPNDRFFAVRPEGSVSTLKIQRTERGDSAVYLCASSDAGTSDNNEQFFGPGTRLTVL.

The V and J genes are TRBV15 and TRBJ2-6; the match to TRBD1 covers 10 bases. CDR1 and CDR2 from the germline V gene are LNHNV and YYDKDF (reference sequence). With V trimmed by 3 bases and J by 3 bases, 2 bases remained unmatched. The CDR3 extends over 16 amino acids. CDR3 in DNA: TGTGCCACCAGCAGCGGGACAGGGGATGGGGCCAACGTCCTGACTTTC. It translates to CATSSGTGDGANVLTF.

The V call is TRBV19, the J call TRBJ2-1; 7 bases match TRBD1. V shed 4 bases, J shed 4 bases, and the junction held 7 bases outside the gene matches. The CDR3 consists of 15 residues. Per germline, CDR1 LNHDA and CDR2 SQIVND (reference sequence). CDR3 protein: CASSTDDRAYNEQFF. The CDR3 bases are TGTGCCAGTAGTACCGACGACAGGGCGTACAATGAGCAGTTCTTC.

The chain employs TRBV30 and TRBJ1-6; 7 nucleotides match TRBD1. Germline V lookup: CDR1 GTSNPN, CDR2 SVGIG (reference sequence). The CDR3 covers 13 residues. Trimming removed 1 base from V and 10 bases from J; junction bases left unmatched: 4. The CDR3: CAWSGQGNSPLHF. The CDR3 DNA reads as TGTGCCTGGAGTGGACAGGGAAACTCACCCCTCCACTTT.

The CDR3 loop is CAIKRGGYGYTF. In DNA, the CDR3 is TGTGCCATCAAACGGGGGGGCTATGGCTACACCTTC. This sequence joins TRBV10-3 and TRBJ1-2; D perhaps matches TRBD1 (5 bases). Germline V CDR1 and CDR2: ENHRY, SYGVKD. V dropped 7 bases and J dropped 4 bases, with 10 bases sitting between them. The CDR3 totals 12 residues.

The chain is built from TRBV19 and TRBJ2-7; 9 positions agree with TRBD1. V was clipped by 6 bases and J by 4 bases; unmatched bases: 7. CDR1 and CDR2 from the germline V gene are LNHDA and SQIVND (reference sequence). The CDR3 consists of 14 residues. CDR3 sequence: CASRSRQGGYEQYF. In nucleotides, the CDR3 is TGTGCCAGTAGGAGCCGACAGGGGGGATACGAGCAGTACTTC.

The chain links TRBV2 to TRBJ2-4, with 7 bases lining up with TRBD1. Germline V gene data show CDR1 as SNHLY and CDR2 as FYNNEI. This CDR3 spans 15 amino acids. The V gene end was trimmed by 11 bases and the J gene end by 1 base; junction bases not matched to a gene: 11. The CDR3 nucleotides are TGTGCCCAGCAGGGGGACGAGGGGGCCAAAAACATTCAGTACTTC. Translation gives CAQQGDEGAKNIQYF.

This chain joins TRBV9 and TRBJ2-3; D not resolved. V was pared by 0 bases and J by 0 bases, with 11 bases between. Germline CDR1 and CDR2: SGDLS and YYNGEE. This CDR3 is built from 16 residues. CDR3 nucleotide sequence: TGTGCCAGCAGCGTAGATGCCGGGTCTAGCACAGATACGCAGTATTTT. Translated, it gives CASSVDAGSSTDTQYF.

On this clone: Other DNA sequences of this sample code for an identical CDR3. V usage is TRBV27 and J usage is TRBJ2-3; D call uncertain. Trimming took 5 bases from V and 2 from J, leaving 8 bases between them. Germline assignment: CDR1 MNHEY and CDR2 SMNVEV (reference sequence). This CDR3 has 13 residues. The CDR3 sequence: CASSPPVTDTQYF. In nucleotides, the CDR3 is TGTGCCAGCAGTCCCCCTGTCACAGATACGCAGTATTTT.

The V and J genes are TRBV5-1 and TRBJ1-6, with 9 bases lining up with TRBD1. The germline V gene has CDR1 SGHRS and CDR2 YFSETQ. With 0 bases clipped from V and 8 bases from J, the junction kept 3 bases outside the gene matches. CDR3 length: 15 amino acids. Here the CDR3 DNA reads TGCGCCAGCAGCTTGGATTGGGACAGGGATTCACCCCTCCACTTT. Residues: CASSLDWDRDSPLHF.

This chain uses TRBV30 with TRBJ1-5; 11 positions match TRBD1. The junction had 6 bases not matched to a gene; V was cut back by 5 bases and J by 6 bases. CDR3 length: 14 amino acids. The germline V gene has CDR1 GTSNPN and CDR2 SVGIG (reference sequence). The CDR3 DNA sequence: TGTGCCTGGGGCGGGACAGGGGGACTTCAGCCCCAGCATTTT. Translation gives CAWGGTGGLQPQHF.

The V call is TRBV2, the J call TRBJ2-1, with 14 bases identical to TRBD2. The trim removed 5 bases at V and 4 bases at J, leaving 7 bases unmatched. The germline V gene encodes CDR1 SNHLY and CDR2 FYNNEI. This CDR3 contains 17 residues. The CDR3: CASSYSGLAGVYNEQFF. Written as DNA, the CDR3 is TGTGCCAGCAGTTACTCGGGACTAGCGGGAGTATACAATGAGCAGTTCTTC.

This sequence joins TRBV10-3 and TRBJ2-7; no clear D gene. CDR3 size: 15 residues. V was pared by 5 bases and J by 3 bases, with 17 bases between. Germline values: CDR1 ENHRY, CDR2 SYGVKD. The CDR3 loop is CAISKSPGSGYEQYF. CDR3 sequence (DNA): TGTGCCATCAGTAAATCGCCCGGTTCCGGCTACGAGCAGTACTTC.

The chain employs TRBV2 and TRBJ1-3; the D is unclear. The CDR3 extends over 13 amino acids. Deletions cut 6 bases from V and 0 bases from J, with 6 bases between. Germline lookup yields CDR1 SNHLY and CDR2 FYNNEI. The chain's CDR3 is CASRTFSGNTIYF. In DNA, the CDR3 is TGTGCCAGCAGGACTTTCTCTGGAAACACCATATATTTT.

This clone has just a few counts. The rearrangement joins TRBV27 to TRBJ1-4, with TRBD1 as a possible D gene (6 bases). V lost 5 bases and J 0 bases, leaving 7 bases between the germline ends. This CDR3 is 14 amino acids long. From germline, CDR1 is MNHEY and CDR2 SMNVEV (reference sequence). The CDR3 DNA reads TGTGCCAGCAGTCAGGGGACAACTAATGAAAAACTGTTTTTT. This translates into CASSQGTTNEKLFF.

The sample holds a few counts of this clone. V and J are TRBV4-1 and TRBJ2-7; 7 positions agree with TRBD1. The CDR3 runs 14 residues. The V and J ends lost 1 base and 3 bases, in that order; junction bases with no gene match: 3. Looked up from germline, CDR1 is MGHRA and CDR2 is YSYEKL. The CDR3 DNA is TGCGCCAGCAGCCAAGTTACAGGGGACTACGAGCAGTACTTC. This gives the protein CASSQVTGDYEQYF.

The genes are TRBV2 and TRBJ1-5; D gene uncertain. The CDR3 spans 15 residues. Germline V gives CDR1 SNHLY, CDR2 FYNNEI. V lost 2 bases and J lost 2, with 10 bases in between. CDR3 in DNA: TGTGCCAGCAGTGAAAAGAGGCAGCGCAATCAGCCCCAGCATTTT. It specifies CASSEKRQRNQPQHF.

This clone was detected only once. The chain has TRBV7-9 and TRBJ2-2, with a tentative D call TRBD2 (6 bases). V lost 4 bases and J 2 bases, leaving 17 bases between the germline ends. The germline V gene encodes CDR1 SEHNR and CDR2 FQNEAQ (reference sequence). The CDR3 consists of 17 residues. CDR3 residues: CASSSYPTSHNTGELFF. The CDR3 DNA follows: TGTGCCAGCAGCTCTTACCCGACTAGTCACAACACCGGGGAGCTGTTTTTT.

This clone has only a few counts. This chain connects TRBV2 to TRBJ2-7; TRBD1 matches 7 bases. Unmatched junction bases numbered 5, after V lost 1 base and J lost 8 bases. The germline CDR1 and CDR2 sequences are SNHLY and FYNNEI. This CDR3 has 13 residues. The CDR3 DNA reads TGTGCCAGCAGTGAAGAGTTAGGGGGCCAGCAGTACTTC. The encoded protein is CASSEELGGQQYF.

The chain has TRBV7-6 and TRBJ2-5; 9 bases match TRBD2. The CDR3 spans 15 residues. Losses at the gene ends were 3 bases for V and 2 bases for J; bases not matched to a gene: 4. Germline CDR1 SGHVS, CDR2 FNYEAQ. The CDR3 DNA reads TGTGCCAGCAGCTTCGCTAGCGGGGAACAAGAGACCCAGTACTTC. This gives the protein CASSFASGEQETQYF.

The chain carries TRBV7-8 and TRBJ2-7, with D tentatively TRBD1 (5 bases). CDR3 size: 13 residues. CDR1 is SGHVS, CDR2 FQNEAQ, per germline. Trimming cost V 6 bases and J 3 bases, with 12 bases left between them. The CDR3 DNA reads TGTGCCAGCAGTCCTCGCAGGGTCTACGAGCAGTACTTC. This gives the protein CASSPRRVYEQYF.

The CDR3 coding sequence is TGTGCCTGGAGTGTCGGACACTCCTACGAGCAGTACTTC. It encodes CAWSVGHSYEQYF. The chain links TRBV30 to TRBJ2-7; D is perhaps TRBD1 (5 bases). The CDR3 loop spans 13 amino acids. CDR1 and CDR2 (germline): GTSNPN, SVGIG (reference sequence). The V gene lost 0 bases and the J gene lost 0 bases, with 6 bases spanning the gap.

The chain combines TRBV9 with TRBJ2-7; TRBD2 is a possible D gene (5 bases). V lost 0 bases and J lost 3, with 13 bases in between. The germline CDR1 and CDR2 sequences are SGDLS and YYNGEE. The CDR3 has 15 amino acids. CDR3 DNA sequence: TGTGCCAGCAGCGTAGAGGCAGGCCGGGGCTACGAGCAGTACTTC. It yields the protein CASSVEAGRGYEQYF.

The chain couples TRBV7-6 to TRBJ2-3; TRBD2 agrees at 13 bases. Trimming at V came to 3 bases and at J to 1 base, leaving 10 bases not matched to a gene. Germline loops: CDR1 SGHVS, CDR2 FNYEAQ. CDR3 length: 19 amino acids. The DNA for the CDR3 is TGTGCCAGCAGCTTTCGACTAGCGGGGGGAGCACATGGCACAGATACGCAGTATTTT. Its protein product is CASSFRLAGGAHGTDTQYF. Together with reference TRBV7-6 and TRBJ2-3, the CDR3 gives the full variable domain: GAGVSQSPRYKVTKRGQDVALRCDPISGHVSLYWYRQALGQGPEFLTYFNYEAQQDKSGLPNDRFSAERPEGSISTLTIQRTEQRDSAMYRCASSFRLAGGAHGTDTQYFGPGTRLTVL.

The rearrangement uses TRBV28 and TRBJ2-7; D is unresolved. The CDR3 loop spans 11 amino acids. V lost 6 bases, J lost 5 bases, and 8 bases lay in between. Germline V gene data show CDR1 as MDHEN and CDR2 as SYDVKM. This chain's CDR3 is CASSLFHEQYF. DNA of the CDR3: TGTGCCAGCAGCCTCTTCCACGAGCAGTACTTC.